This T cell receptor beta chain was sequenced for a study of CD8+ T cells in alopecia areata. Extracted RNA was reverse transcribed, and the resulting cDNA served as sequencing template. Profiling relied on immunoSEQ multiplex PCR, and the TCRdb table lists in-frame clones only, not all of them. The sample lists about 140,000 clones, roughly 46% occurring once. In this sample, this clone turned up a few times. The TCR sequence derives from a human donor with alopecia areata. The starting material was CD4+ T cells sorted from blood, obtained at week 0.

The CDR3 DNA reads as TGTGCCAGCAGTTTATCCCAGCCCAATGGTGGTGAGCAGTTCTTC. It codes for CASSLSQPNGGEQFF. This chain connects TRBV28 to TRBJ2-1; D remains unclear. In germline, CDR1 is MDHEN, CDR2 SYDVKM. The CDR3 is 15 amino acids. Trimming took 1 base from V and 9 from J, leaving 16 bases between them.